This TCR beta chain was captured by sequencing in a study of T cells after yellow fever vaccination. Study-level background: The authors prepared low-cell-number fractions using SMART-Seq v4 Ultra Low Input.

About this clonotype itself: As yet, its antigen is unknown.

Overall study results and limits: Repertoires sorted by FACS could include abundant clonotypes that are contaminants from the bulk population. Clones that expanded after primary vaccination mostly reappeared after the booster (roughly 97% CD4, approximately 85% CD8). Overlap between CD4 and CD8 compartments was detected for a small share of clonotypes.

From the 5' RACE reads, TCRdb called clonotypes with MiXCR, one entry per CDR3 protein. The data contain about 330,000 distinct CDR3 sequences, 8.1% of them singletons. Germline assignment: CDR1 SNHLY and CDR2 FYNNEI. V was pared by 6 bases and J by 4 bases, with 4 bases of the junction left unmatched. This CDR3 is 14 amino acids long. The chain uses TRBV2 and TRBJ2-5; 11 bases line up with TRBD2. The sequencing here drew on PBMCs, taken roughly 47 days after the first yellow fever vaccination. The TCR sequence derives from a man younger than 30 who received the YFV17D yellow fever vaccine. The CDR3 sequence is CASRDTSGGETQYF. The CDR3 DNA is TGTGCCAGCAGAGATACTAGCGGGGGAGAGACCCAGTACTTC.